These 17 T cell receptor beta chains were sequenced from one sample in a study of T-cell reconstitution after alpha-beta-depleted transplantation in children. Using unique molecular identifiers, the investigators prepared the TCRbeta library. One entry per CDR3 protein results from TCRdb running MiXCR on the PCR reads. Found here are about 200,000 distinct CDR3 sequences, 5% to 6.5% of them singletons; the top ten hold 4.5%. Specimen: PBMCs, collected before TCRalphabeta/CD19-depleted stem cell transplant. All receptors derive from a girl less than two years old with combined immunodeficiency, due to receive a stem cell transplant.

This clonotype was counted ten times or more. The chain employs TRBV7-3 and TRBJ2-5; D may be TRBD1 (6 bases). V was pared by 3 bases and J by 3 bases, with 11 bases between. Germline V gene lookup returns CDR1 SGHTA and CDR2 FQGTGA. The CDR3 is 14 residues long. In nucleotides, the CDR3 is TGTGCCAGCAGCTTCGACCGACAGGAAGAGACCCAGTACTTC. Residues: CASSFDRQEETQYF. The whole variable domain, filled in from reference TRBV7-3 and TRBJ2-5, reads GAGVSQTPSNKVTEKGKYVELRCDPISGHTALYWYRQSLGQGPEFLIYFQGTGAADDSGLPNDRFFAVRPEGSVSTLKIQRTERGDSAVYLCASSFDRQEETQYFGPGTRLLVL.

The rearrangement links TRBV4-1 to TRBJ2-1; 15 positions agree with TRBD2. CDR3 size: 18 residues. CDR1 is MGHRA and CDR2 is YSYEKL in the germline V gene. Germline trimming cut 4 bases from V and 5 bases from J; bases unmatched to any gene: 9. In DNA form, the CDR3 reads TGCGCCAGCAGCCTTGGGACTAGCGGGAGGCAGTCTGACAATGAGCAGTTCTTC. Protein product: CASSLGTSGRQSDNEQFF.

CDR3 bases: TGTGCCACCAATGACCCTATCAACCCTTATGGCTACACCTTC. This codes for CATNDPINPYGYTF. The rearrangement links TRBV24-1 to TRBJ1-2, with no clear D. V lost 8 bases, J lost 5 bases, and 17 bases lay in between. Per germline, CDR1 KGHDR and CDR2 SFDVKD. This CDR3 comprises 14 residues.

Ten or more counts support this clonotype. This chain uses TRBV6-5 with TRBJ1-6; TRBD1 might be the D (5 bases). CDR1 MNHEY and CDR2 SVGAGI come from the germline V gene. The CDR3 is 16 residues long. V was cut by 5 bases and J by 4 bases, with 15 bases left in between. CDR3 sequence: CASSRRQTSYNSPLHF. CDR3 bases: TGTGCCAGCAGTCGCAGACAGACTTCTTATAATTCACCCCTCCACTTT.

This clonotype came up many times. The rearrangement uses TRBV7-2 and TRBJ2-7, with D perhaps TRBD1 or TRBD2 (5 bases each). Trimming shortened V by 4 bases and J by 0 bases, and 10 bases separated the two germline ends. The CDR3 length is 14 residues. Germline V gene data show CDR1 as SGHTA and CDR2 as FQGNSA. CDR3 sequence reads: CASSSGTYSYEQYF. DNA of the CDR3: TGTGCCAGCAGCTCCGGGACGTACTCCTACGAGCAGTACTTC. The entire variable domain, with the rest obtained from reference TRBV7-2 and TRBJ2-7, is as follows: GAGVSQSPSNKVTEKGKDVELRCDPISGHTALYWYRQSLGQGLEFLIYFQGNSAPDKSGLPSDRFSAERTGGSVSTLTIQRTQQEDSAVYLCASSSGTYSYEQYFGPGTRLTVT.

This clonotype showed up many times. CDR3 nucleotides: TGTGCCAGCCGATCGCAGGAATCCTACGAGCAGTACTTC. It is translated as CASRSQESYEQYF. The V and J genes are TRBV27 and TRBJ2-7; D is uncertain. Germline V gene sequence: CDR1 MNHEY, CDR2 SMNVEV (reference sequence). The CDR3 spans 13 residues. V lost 8 bases and J 1 base, leaving 12 bases between the germline ends.

This clonotype has a count of ten or more. V and J are TRBV7-9 and TRBJ2-1; maybe TRBD2 (5 bases). V lost 2 bases and J lost 7, with 12 bases in between. The CDR3 length is 14 residues. The germline CDR1 and CDR2 sequences are SEHNR and FQNEAQ (reference sequence). The CDR3 DNA reads as TGTGCCAGCAGCTTATCTAGCTTCACAAATGAGCAGTTCTTC. Translation: CASSLSSFTNEQFF.

This clonotype was recorded a few times. This rearrangement joins TRBV18 to TRBJ2-7; TRBD1 matches at 10 bases. The V gene's germline CDR1 is KGHSH and CDR2 LQKENI. The CDR3 runs to 16 residues. J lost 0 bases, V lost 0 bases, and 2 bases had no gene match. The CDR3 reads CASSPPRTGGSYEQYF. CDR3 in DNA: TGTGCCAGCTCACCACCAAGGACAGGGGGCTCCTACGAGCAGTACTTC.

This clonotype has a count of ten or more. The gene calls are TRBV29-1 and TRBJ2-1, with no clear D. Germline values: CDR1 SQVTM, CDR2 ANQGSEA. The CDR3 has 14 residues. V lost 6 bases, J lost 4 bases, and 16 bases lay in between. The CDR3 nucleotides read TGCAGCGTCCTTGACTGGAGAGGTTACAATGAGCAGTTCTTC. Translated, it gives CSVLDWRGYNEQFF.

The table lists this clonotype with many counts. This chain joins TRBV12-3 or TRBV12-4 and TRBJ2-1; D is ambiguous. V was cut by 4 bases and J by 2 bases, with 18 bases left in between. The CDR3 is 17 residues long. The CDR3 bases are TGTGCCAGCAGTTACTCCCCAGGTAGGGATCCCTACAATGAGCAGTTCTTC. Its translation is CASSYSPGRDPYNEQFF.

Concerning this clonotype itself: Since a much larger clone is just one base distant, this may be a read error. The chain employs TRBV6-2 or TRBV6-3 and TRBJ2-1; D might be TRBD1 (5 bases). The CDR3 sequence is 14 residues long. The V gene's germline CDR1 is MNHEY and CDR2 SVGEGT. The chain's CDR3 is CASSNSSRDNEQFF. The CDR3 DNA follows: TGTGCCAGCAGTAACTCGAGCAGGGACAATGAGCAGTTCTTC.

This clonotype was detected ten times or more. V gene TRBV7-8 combines with J gene TRBJ2-7; 12 nucleotides agree with TRBD2. Unmatched junction bases numbered 6, after V lost 8 bases and J lost 7 bases. Germline CDR1 is SGHVS and CDR2 is FQNEAQ. The CDR3 runs to 13 residues. The CDR3 DNA sequence: TGTGCCAGCCTGCAGACTAGCGGGGGAGAGCAGTACTTC. Translated: CASLQTSGGEQYF.

This clonotype was counted ten times or more. This chain joins TRBV6-5 and TRBJ1-1, with D tentatively TRBD1 (6 bases). The CDR3 spans 17 residues. Trimming removed 0 bases from V and 1 base from J, with 15 bases in between. From germline, CDR1 is MNHEY and CDR2 SVGAGI. As DNA, the CDR3 is TGTGCCAGCAGTTACTCCTCAGGGGCGACCGGGAACACTGAAGCTTTCTTT. Its protein product is CASSYSSGATGNTEAFF.

This clonotype showed up many times. The chain carries TRBV28 and TRBJ1-2; TRBD1 aligns across 9 bases. Germline V gene sequence: CDR1 MDHEN, CDR2 SYDVKM. CDR3 length: 14 residues. With 2 bases clipped from V and 8 bases from J, the junction kept 6 bases outside the gene matches. This CDR3 is CASSLTGTGNGYTF. As DNA, the CDR3 is TGTGCCAGCAGTTTAACAGGGACAGGGAACGGCTACACCTTC.

There are a few counts of this clonotype. The V and J genes are TRBV10-3 and TRBJ2-3, with 7 bases lining up with TRBD2. The V segment lost 0 bases and the J segment 2 bases; nucleotides outside the gene matches: 14. CDR1 and CDR2 from the germline V gene are ENHRY and SYGVKD. This CDR3 is 19 amino acids long. DNA of the CDR3: TGTGCCATCAGTGAGTCGTCACCAGATGGGGGGGGTTTCACAGATACGCAGTATTTT. It specifies CAISESSPDGGGFTDTQYF.

This clonotype was picked up many times. The chain is built from TRBV18 and TRBJ1-1, with D possibly TRBD1 on 5 matching bases. CDR1 is KGHSH and CDR2 is LQKENI in the germline V gene. V dropped 1 base and J dropped 5 bases, with 8 bases sitting between them. CDR3 size: 13 residues. The CDR3 DNA follows: TGTGCCAGCTCACCACAGGAGGGGACTGAAGCTTTCTTT. Protein product: CASSPQEGTEAFF.

V and J are TRBV6-2 or TRBV6-3 and TRBJ2-1; 7 bases are shared with TRBD2. This CDR3 has 15 residues. Germline assignment: CDR1 MNHEY and CDR2 SVGEGT. J lost 4 bases, V lost 4 bases, and 7 bases had no gene match. The CDR3 DNA follows: TGTGCCAGCAGTTGGGAGGCGGGAGAGTACAATGAGCAGTTCTTC. It is translated as CASSWEAGEYNEQFF.